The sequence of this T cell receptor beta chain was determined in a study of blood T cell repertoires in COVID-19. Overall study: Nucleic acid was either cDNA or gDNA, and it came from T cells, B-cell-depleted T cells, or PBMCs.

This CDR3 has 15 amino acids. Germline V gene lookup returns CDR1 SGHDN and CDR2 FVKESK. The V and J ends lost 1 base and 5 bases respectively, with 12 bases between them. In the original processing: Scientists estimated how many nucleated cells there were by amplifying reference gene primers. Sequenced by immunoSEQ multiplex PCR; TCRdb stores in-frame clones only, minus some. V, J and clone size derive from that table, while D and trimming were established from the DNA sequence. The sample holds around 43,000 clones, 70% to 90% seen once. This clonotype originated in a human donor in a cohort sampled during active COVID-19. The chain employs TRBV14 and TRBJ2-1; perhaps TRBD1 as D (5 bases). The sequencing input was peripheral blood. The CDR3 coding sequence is TGTGCCAGCAGCCAAGTCCCCAGGGCGGACAATGAGCAGTTCTTC. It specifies CASSQVPRADNEQFF.